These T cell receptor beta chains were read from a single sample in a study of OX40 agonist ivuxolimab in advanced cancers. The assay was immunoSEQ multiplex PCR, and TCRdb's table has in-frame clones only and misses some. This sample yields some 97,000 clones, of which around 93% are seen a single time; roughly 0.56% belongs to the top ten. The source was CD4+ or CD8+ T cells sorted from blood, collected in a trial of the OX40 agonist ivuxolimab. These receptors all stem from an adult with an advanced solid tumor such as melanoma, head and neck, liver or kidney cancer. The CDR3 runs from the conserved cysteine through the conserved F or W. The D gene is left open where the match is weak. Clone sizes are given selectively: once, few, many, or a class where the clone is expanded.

TGTGCCAGCAGTAGAGGGGGACAGGGGACCGGGGAGCTGTTTTTT	CASSRGGQGTGELFF	TRBJ2-2	.	TRBV28	TRBD1
TGTGCCAGCAGCTTAGATAGGGACAGGGGGTCCTACGAGCAGTACTTC	CASSLDRDRGSYEQYF	TRBJ2-7	.	TRBV7-2	TRBD1
TGTGCCAGCAGCCTTGGACAGGCGGGGAACACCATATATTTT	CASSLGQAGNTIYF	TRBJ1-3	.	TRBV7-6	TRBD1
TGTGCCAGCAGCGTTAGGACAGGGGACTATGGCTACACCTTC	CASSVRTGDYGYTF	TRBJ1-2	.	TRBV9	TRBD1
TGTGCCAGCAGTTACAAGGGCCAGGGGGTCTATGGCTACACCTTC	CASSYKGQGVYGYTF	TRBJ1-2	.	TRBV6-5	TRBD1
TGTGCCAGCAGCTTAGACCAGGGGTCCGGGGAGCTGTTTTTT	CASSLDQGSGELFF	TRBJ2-2	.	TRBV11-3	.
TGTGCCAGCAGCTTGAGCAGCGGGAGTACAGATACGCAGTATTTT	CASSLSSGSTDTQYF	TRBJ2-3	.	TRBV7-3	TRBD2
TGTGCCACTAGGGGACTAGCGGGTTCTGATACGCAGTATTTT	CATRGLAGSDTQYF	TRBJ2-3	.	TRBV15	TRBD2
TGTGCCAGCGCACCCCGGACAGGACCTACCGGGTTCTTC	CASAPRTGPTGFF	TRBJ2-1	few	TRBV7-8	TRBD1
TGTGCCAGCAGTGAACCAGGGGGCAATGAAAAACTGTTTTTT	CASSEPGGNEKLFF	TRBJ1-4	.	TRBV2	TRBD1
TGTGCCAGTATCGCGGCCCTCGAGGGAGATACGCAGTATTTT	CASIAALEGDTQYF	TRBJ2-3	.	TRBV7-8	.
TGTGCCAGCAGCTATACGGATCTAGCCACCGGGGAGCTGTTTTTT	CASSYTDLATGELFF	TRBJ2-2	.	TRBV11-2	.
TGTGCCAGCAGCTTAGAGCGGGGACCCTACGAGCAGTACTTC	CASSLERGPYEQYF	TRBJ2-7	.	TRBV11-2	.
TGTGCCAGTAGTAAGCACAGGGGGGAGCAGCCCCAGCATTTT	CASSKHRGEQPQHF	TRBJ1-5	.	TRBV19	TRBD1
TGCGCCAGCAGTGAGAAGTTCACCGGGGAGCTGTTTTTT	CASSEKFTGELFF	TRBJ2-2	.	TRBV10-2	.
TGTGCCAGTAGTGACCGGGACAGGCGCTATGGCTACACCTTC	CASSDRDRRYGYTF	TRBJ1-2	.	TRBV19	TRBD1
TGTGCCAGCAGCTCGGGACAGGGGAGAAACGAGCAGTACTTC	CASSSGQGRNEQYF	TRBJ2-7	.	TRBV11-3	TRBD1
TGTGCCAGCAGCAGATCAACAGGGATTGGACAGCCCCAGCATTTT	CASSRSTGIGQPQHF	TRBJ1-5	.	TRBV7-2	.
TGTGCCAGCAGTGAAGCGCCGCGTGGGTCCTACGAGCAGTACTTC	CASSEAPRGSYEQYF	TRBJ2-7	once	TRBV2	.
TGTGCCAGCAGTACCCTCGCCCCCAGCGGGAGTTCTTACAATGAGCAGTTCTTC	CASSTLAPSGSSYNEQFF	TRBJ2-1	.	TRBV28	TRBD2
TGTGCCAGCAGCCTCCCAGGGTCGCGCAATCAGCCCCAGCATTTT	CASSLPGSRNQPQHF	TRBJ1-5	.	TRBV28	.
TGTGCCAGCAGCGTCCAACCGGGACAGGGGGCGAGGACCGGGGAGCTGTTTTTT	CASSVQPGQGARTGELFF	TRBJ2-2	.	TRBV9	TRBD1
TGTGCCAGTAGTAACAGCATTTCCACCTACGAGCAGTACTTC	CASSNSISTYEQYF	TRBJ2-7	once	TRBV19	.
TGTGCCAGCAGCCCGTCAGGGGGGCAGACAGATACGCAGTATTTT	CASSPSGGQTDTQYF	TRBJ2-3	.	TRBV5-4	.
TGTGCCAGCAGCCCTGAGACACCGAACACTGAAGCTTTCTTT	CASSPETPNTEAFF	TRBJ1-1	.	TRBV6-5	.
TGTGCCAGTAGTATACCGAGACTAGCGGGAGGGCCGGGCGAGCAGTACTTC	CASSIPRLAGGPGEQYF	TRBJ2-7	.	TRBV19	TRBD2
TGCGCCAGCAGCTTGGGGGGAGCGGGCTACGAGCAGTACTTC	CASSLGGAGYEQYF	TRBJ2-7	.	TRBV5-1	.
TGTGCCAGCAGTGAAATTACAGGTTTAAATCAGCCCCAGCATTTT	CASSEITGLNQPQHF	TRBJ1-5	.	TRBV6-1	.
TGTGCCAGCAGCGCAAACAGAGCACATGAAAAACTGTTTTTT	CASSANRAHEKLFF	TRBJ1-4	.	TRBV7-8	.
TGCGCCAGCAGCCAAGATCGGCCGGGAGCGGCTGATACGCAGTATTTT	CASSQDRPGAADTQYF	TRBJ2-3	.	TRBV4-3	.
TGTGCCAGCAGCCCCGGACTAGCGGTCTACGAGCAGTACTTC	CASSPGLAVYEQYF	TRBJ2-7	once	TRBV5-5	TRBD2
TGTGCCAGCAGCCTTCGACTAGCGGGAGGGAGTTCCTACAATGAGCAGTTCTTC	CASSLRLAGGSSYNEQFF	TRBJ2-1	.	TRBV7-2	TRBD2
TGTGCCTGGAGTGTCACGCGATATCAAAACGAGCAGTACTTC	CAWSVTRYQNEQYF	TRBJ2-7	once	TRBV30	.
TGTGCCAGCAGTTTAACCGGGGGGCCCTACGAGCAGTACTTC	CASSLTGGPYEQYF	TRBJ2-7	.	TRBV28	.
TGCAGCGGGGGGACTAGCGGGAGTTCCGAGCAGTACTTC	CSGGTSGSSEQYF	TRBJ2-7	.	TRBV29-1	TRBD2
TGTGCCAGCAGTTTAGGATCAGGGACGGGTAACTATGGCTACACCTTC	CASSLGSGTGNYGYTF	TRBJ1-2	.	TRBV28	.
TGTGCCAGCTCACCACCCGATAGCGGACTCCCCTACGAGCAGTACTTC	CASSPPDSGLPYEQYF	TRBJ2-7	few	TRBV18	.
TGTGCCAGCAGTTATAATCCGGGATTGAACACTGAAGCTTTCTTT	CASSYNPGLNTEAFF	TRBJ1-1	.	TRBV27	.
TGTGCCAGCAGCTGGGTGAGCTCCTACGAGCAGTACTTC	CASSWVSSYEQYF	TRBJ2-7	.	TRBV11-2	.
TGTGCCAGTACTATAGAGACCTCTGGAAACACCATATATTTT	CASTIETSGNTIYF	TRBJ1-3	.	TRBV19	.
TGCGCCAGCAGCTTGGCCCAGGGGGCTGGAGAGACCCAGTACTTC	CASSLAQGAGETQYF	TRBJ2-5	.	TRBV5-1	TRBD1